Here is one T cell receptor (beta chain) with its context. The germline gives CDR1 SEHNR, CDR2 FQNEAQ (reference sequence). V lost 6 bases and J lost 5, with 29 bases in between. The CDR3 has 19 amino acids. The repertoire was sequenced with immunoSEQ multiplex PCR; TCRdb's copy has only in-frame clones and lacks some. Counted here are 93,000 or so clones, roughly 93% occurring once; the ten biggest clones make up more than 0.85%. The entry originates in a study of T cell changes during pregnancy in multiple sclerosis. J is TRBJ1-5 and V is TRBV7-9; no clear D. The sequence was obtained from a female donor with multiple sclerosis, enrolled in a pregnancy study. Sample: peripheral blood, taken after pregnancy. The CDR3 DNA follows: TGTGCCAGCAGTTCTGACCCCGGCGGCAGTGATGTTTTCGATCAGCCCCAGCATTTT. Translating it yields CASSSDPGGSDVFDQPQHF.